The 5 T cell receptor beta chains below all came from one sample that was sequenced in a study of blood T cell repertoires in COVID-19. Data came from immunoSEQ multiplex PCR; TCRdb stores just in-frame clones and leaves some out. The sample has around 190,000 clones, about 88% seen once; the top ten hold under 30%. Sequencing was carried out using PBMCs or T cells enriched from blood (not recorded which). The receptor set was obtained from a middle-aged woman in a cohort exposed to, infected with or recovered from COVID-19 (not recorded which).

On this clone: This may be a read error: a much more frequent sequence differs by one nucleotide. The gene calls are TRBV11-2 and TRBJ2-7; TRBD2 matches 8 bases. The CDR3 is 13 residues long. V was clipped by 3 bases and J by 2 bases; unmatched bases: 0. Germline V CDR1 and CDR2: SGHAT, FQNNGV. The CDR3 spells CASSLTSAYEQYF. CDR3 coding DNA: TGTGCCAGCAGCTTGACTAGCGCCTACGAGCAGTACTTC.

The J gene is TRBJ2-7, the V gene TRBV5-5; TRBD2 might be the D (7 bases). V was shortened by 0 bases and J by 0 bases, with 22 bases between the two germline ends. This CDR3 spans 19 amino acids. CDR1 SGHKS and CDR2 YYEKEE come from the germline V gene (reference sequence). The CDR3 reads CASSLVAGAPPLSSYEQYF. Here the CDR3 DNA reads TGTGCCAGCAGCTTGGTTGCGGGGGCCCCCCCTCTTAGCTCCTACGAGCAGTACTTC. Full variable domain (outside the CDR3, taken from reference TRBV5-5 and TRBJ2-7): DAGVTQSPTHLIKTRGQQVTLRCSPISGHKSVSWYQQVLGQGPQFIFQYYEKEERGRGNFPDRFSARQFPNYSSELNVNALLLGDSALYLCASSLVAGAPPLSSYEQYFGPGTRLTVT.

This clone came up a few times. V is TRBV5-8 and J is TRBJ1-2; TRBD1 aligns across 10 bases. The CDR3 is 15 residues long. Germline CDR1 and CDR2: SGHTS and YDEGEE. After removal of 4 bases from V and 6 bases from J, the junction contained 9 bases not matched to a gene. The CDR3, as DNA: TGTGCCAGCAGCCCTACCGGGACAGGGGAGGATGGCTACACCTTC. Amino acids: CASSPTGTGEDGYTF.

The chain employs TRBV12-1 and TRBJ1-5. TRBV12-1 is described as a pseudogene. The CDR3 sequence is 21 residues long. CDR3 amino acids: CASSRAGGQPLRNYSNQPQHF. DNA of the CDR3: TGTGCCAGCAGCCGCGCGGGGGGACAACCCCTAAGAAATTATAGCAATCAGCCCCAGCATTTT.

This chain uses TRBV4-1 with TRBJ2-2, with 8 bases matching TRBD1. Looked up from germline, CDR1 is MGHRA and CDR2 is YSYEKL. The CDR3 runs to 19 residues. The junction had 12 bases not matched to a gene; V was cut back by 0 bases and J by 3 bases. The DNA of the CDR3 is TGCGCCAGCAGCCAAGATCCCGCCCCCAGGGGGCGCGACACCGGGGAGCTGTTTTTT. It translates to CASSQDPAPRGRDTGELFF.